This TCR beta chain is drawn from a study of blood T cell repertoires in COVID-19. Study context: Whether acute or convalescent, the COVID-19 samples came from the United States, Italy and Spain. PBMCs, B-cell-depleted T cells, or T cells were the source of the cDNA or gDNA that made up the material.

The CDR3 consists of 17 residues. V dropped 5 bases and J dropped 7; count of bases not matched to a gene: 14. Germline V gives CDR1 SGHKS, CDR2 YYEKEE (reference sequence). Methods used by the authors: For nucleated cells, counts were estimated from reference gene primer amplification. Sequencing used immunoSEQ multiplex PCR; TCRdb keeps in-frame clones, though not all of them. That table is the source of V, J and clone size, and D and trimming were worked out from the DNA. Here the sample spans some 270,000 clones, roughly 85% being singletons. The sequence came from a woman under 40 who had recovered from COVID-19. The sample comprised PBMCs or T cells enriched from blood (not recorded which). The rearrangement links TRBV5-5 to TRBJ1-4; 10 nucleotides match TRBD1. The DNA for the CDR3 is TGTGCCAGCAGTTCTAGCAGGGACAGGGGTGGCGGTGAAAAACTGTTTTTT. Its protein product is CASSSSRDRGGGEKLFF.